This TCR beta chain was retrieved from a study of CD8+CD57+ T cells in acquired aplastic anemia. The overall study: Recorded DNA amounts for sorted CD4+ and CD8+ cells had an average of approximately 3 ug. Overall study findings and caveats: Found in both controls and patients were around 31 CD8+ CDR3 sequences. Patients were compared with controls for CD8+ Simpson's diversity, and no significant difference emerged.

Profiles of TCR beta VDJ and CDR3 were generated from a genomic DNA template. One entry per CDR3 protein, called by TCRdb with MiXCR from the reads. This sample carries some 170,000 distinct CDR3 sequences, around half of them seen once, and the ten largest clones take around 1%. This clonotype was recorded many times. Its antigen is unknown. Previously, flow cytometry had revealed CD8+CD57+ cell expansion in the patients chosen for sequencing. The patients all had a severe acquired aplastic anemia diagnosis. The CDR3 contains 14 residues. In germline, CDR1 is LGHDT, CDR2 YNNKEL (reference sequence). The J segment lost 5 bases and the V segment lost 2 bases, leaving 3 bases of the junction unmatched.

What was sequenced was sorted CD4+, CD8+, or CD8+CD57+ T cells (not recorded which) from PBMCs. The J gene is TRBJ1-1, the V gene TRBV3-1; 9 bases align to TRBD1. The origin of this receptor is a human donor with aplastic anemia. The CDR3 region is CASSQRTGETEAFF. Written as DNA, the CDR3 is TGTGCCAGCAGCCAAAGGACAGGGGAGACTGAAGCTTTCTTT. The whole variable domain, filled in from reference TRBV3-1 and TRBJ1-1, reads DTAVSQTPKYLVTQMGNDKSIKCEQNLGHDTMYWYKQDSKKFLKIMFSYNNKELIINETVPNRFSPKSPDKAHLNLHINSLELGDSAVYFCASSQRTGETEAFFGQGTRLTVV.